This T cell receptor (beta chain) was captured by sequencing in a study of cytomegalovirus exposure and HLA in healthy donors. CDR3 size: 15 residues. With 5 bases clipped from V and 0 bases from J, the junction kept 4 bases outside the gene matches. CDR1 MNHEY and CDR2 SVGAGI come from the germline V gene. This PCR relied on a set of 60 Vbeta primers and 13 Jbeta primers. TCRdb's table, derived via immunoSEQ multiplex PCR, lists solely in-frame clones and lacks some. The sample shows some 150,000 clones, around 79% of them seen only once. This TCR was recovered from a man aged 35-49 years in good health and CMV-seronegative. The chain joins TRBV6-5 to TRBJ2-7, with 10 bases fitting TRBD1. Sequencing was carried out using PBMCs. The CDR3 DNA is TGTGCCAGCAGTGGACAGGGGGTGAGCTCCTACGAGCAGTACTTC. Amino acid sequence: CASSGQGVSSYEQYF.